A single sample is the source of the 24 T cell receptor beta chains below, sequenced in a study of T cells after yellow fever vaccination (dated by TCRdb to the late 2010s). The library was produced with 5' RACE. The sample was run on an Illumina NovaSeq 6000. TCRdb reprocessing: public reads trimmed at Q25 with fastp, clones called with MiXCR, in-frame beta chains kept. Each entry merges the rows of one CDR3 protein and shows their most common DNA and genes. This sample comprises 300,000 or so distinct CDR3 sequences, around 9.3% of them detected only once. Together, the top ten hold approximately 3.3% of the sample. Sample treatment or condition, as interpreted from the label and publication: live attenuated yellow fever vaccine strain. Material: CD4+ T cells sorted from PBMCs, obtained 5 days after the yellow fever booster vaccination. These receptors came from a man aged 18 to 29 who received the YFV17D yellow fever vaccine.

The V call is TRBV15, the J call TRBJ2-3; D is perhaps TRBD2 (5 bases). CDR1 is LNHNV and CDR2 is YYDKDF in the germline V gene (reference sequence). The V and J ends lost 1 base and 4 bases respectively, with 9 bases between them. The CDR3 loop spans 14 amino acids. CDR3 sequence: CATSRADGADTQYF. The CDR3 region has the DNA TGTGCCACCAGCAGAGCTGACGGGGCAGATACGCAGTATTTT.

This clonotype was seen a few times. V gene TRBV7-3 combines with J gene TRBJ1-1, with D tentatively TRBD1 (5 bases). With 3 bases removed from V and 5 bases from J, the gap between germline ends came to 10 bases. CDR1 and CDR2 (germline): SGHTA, FQGTGA. The CDR3 length is 13 residues. CDR3 loop: CASSLGGRTEAFF. DNA of the CDR3: TGTGCCAGCAGCTTGGGGGGTCGGACTGAAGCTTTCTTT.

This clonotype was counted only a few times. The chain couples TRBV9 to TRBJ2-5; no reliable D call. V lost 3 bases to trimming and J lost 4 bases, with 13 bases between them. CDR1 and CDR2 (germline): SGDLS, YYNGEE. The CDR3 length is 14 residues. The CDR3 DNA reads as TGTGCCAGCAGCGGCGACTCGAGGCGAGAGACCCAGTACTTC. This gives the protein CASSGDSRRETQYF.

This clonotype showed up many times. The J gene is TRBJ2-1, the V gene TRBV15; possible D gene TRBD2, 7 bases. Per germline, CDR1 LNHNV and CDR2 YYDKDF (reference sequence). The V end lost 8 bases, the J end lost 3 bases, and 14 bases lay between the germline ends. The CDR3 consists of 14 residues. CDR3 nucleotides: TGTGCCACCGAAAGCGGGGACAACTACAATGAGCAGTTCTTC. Encoded protein: CATESGDNYNEQFF.

The chain is built from TRBV6-6 and TRBJ1-5; D is undetermined. The CDR3 has 16 amino acids. Trimming stripped 2 bases from V and 2 bases from J, with 13 bases between. The germline gives CDR1 MNHNY, CDR2 SVGAGI (reference sequence). The DNA of the CDR3 is TGTGCCAGCAGTTACACTGGAGACGGCGGCAATCAGCCCCAGCATTTT. This encodes CASSYTGDGGNQPQHF.

The chain combines TRBV20-1 with TRBJ1-1, with 8 nucleotides matching TRBD1. The germline V gene has CDR1 DFQATT and CDR2 SNEGSKA (reference sequence). J was trimmed by 6 bases and V by 6 bases; bases with no gene match: 9. CDR3 length: 13 amino acids. The CDR3 loop is CSAESDRAAEAFF. The CDR3 coding sequence is TGCAGTGCAGAGTCGGACAGGGCGGCTGAAGCTTTCTTT.

This clonotype was counted between two and nine times. This sequence joins TRBV11-2 and TRBJ1-1; D not resolved. This CDR3 contains 14 residues. The V gene's germline CDR1 is SGHAT and CDR2 FQNNGV. Trimming cost V 5 bases and J 4 bases, with 14 bases left between them. The CDR3 is CASSPGWESTEAFF. The CDR3 coding sequence is TGTGCCAGCAGCCCGGGATGGGAGAGCACTGAAGCTTTCTTT.

This clonotype was counted a few times. A read error may be the cause here, since a much bigger clone is one base away. The chain has TRBV6-5 and TRBJ1-1, with TRBD1 matching 7 bases. Germline V gives CDR1 MNHEY, CDR2 SVGAGI. This CDR3 is built from 13 residues. V lost 2 bases, J lost 4 bases, and 1 base stayed unmatched. The CDR3 nucleotides read TGTGCCAGCAGTTACCGGGACAGCACTGAAGCTTTCTTT. This gives the protein CASSYRDSTEAFF.

The chain employs TRBV7-9 and TRBJ1-2, with 10 bases fitting TRBD1. The CDR3 sequence is 15 residues long. The trim removed 0 bases at V and 7 bases at J, leaving 5 bases unmatched. The V gene's germline CDR1 is SEHNR and CDR2 FQNEAQ (reference sequence). Here the CDR3 reads CASSLARTGGSGYTF. In DNA form, the CDR3 reads TGTGCCAGCAGCTTAGCCAGGACAGGGGGAAGTGGCTACACCTTC. Variable domain in full (rest from reference TRBV7-9 and TRBJ1-2): DTGVSQNPRHKITKRGQNVTFRCDPISEHNRLYWYRQTLGQGPEFLTYFQNEAQLEKSRLLSDRFSAERPKGSFSTLEIQRTEQGDSAMYLCASSLARTGGSGYTFGSGTRLTVV.

The genes are TRBV6-5 and TRBJ1-1, with 9 bases aligning to TRBD1. CDR1 and CDR2 (germline): MNHEY, SVGAGI. V was clipped by 6 bases and J by 5 bases; unmatched bases: 7. CDR3 length: 14 residues. DNA of the CDR3: TGTGCCAGCAGCACGACAGGGGGTGGTACTGAAGCTTTCTTT. Translation gives CASSTTGGGTEAFF.

In its sample, this clonotype was seen many times. This chain connects TRBV18 to TRBJ2-1, with 7 nucleotides matching TRBD1. The CDR3 contains 14 residues. Germline lookup yields CDR1 KGHSH and CDR2 LQKENI. Trimming removed 5 bases from V and 6 bases from J; junction bases left unmatched: 7. CDR3 sequence reads: CASSIQQGRNEQFF. CDR3 bases: TGTGCCAGCTCAATTCAACAGGGGCGCAATGAGCAGTTCTTC. Drawing the rest from reference TRBV18 and TRBJ2-1, the complete variable domain is NAGVMQNPRHLVRRRGQEARLRCSPMKGHSHVYWYRQLPEEGLKFMVYLQKENIIDESGMPKERFSAEFPKEGPSILRIQQVVRGDSAAYFCASSIQQGRNEQFFGPGTRLTVL.

This clonotype was seen many times. The gene calls are TRBV7-8 and TRBJ2-2; 7 positions agree with TRBD1. The length of the CDR3 is 14 residues. With V trimmed by 5 bases and J by 7 bases, 7 bases remained unmatched. The germline gives CDR1 SGHVS, CDR2 FQNEAQ. The CDR3: CASSATGRSGELFF. In DNA form, the CDR3 reads TGTGCCAGCAGCGCGACAGGGCGGAGCGGGGAGCTGTTTTTT.

The V and J genes are TRBV4-2 and TRBJ2-7; the match to TRBD2 covers 7 bases. V dropped 4 bases and J dropped 2; count of bases not matched to a gene: 8. The CDR3 contains 15 residues. Germline V gene sequence: CDR1 LGHNA, CDR2 YNFKEQ. This chain's CDR3 is CASSPRGEKPYEQYV. The CDR3 DNA is TGTGCCAGCAGCCCCCGGGGGGAGAAACCCTACGAGCAGTACGTC.

This clonotype was seen a handful of times. The gene calls are TRBV7-3 and TRBJ2-3; TRBD1 aligns across 8 bases. CDR3 length: 16 amino acids. The germline V gene encodes CDR1 SGHTA and CDR2 FQGTGA. The V segment lost 1 base and the J segment 7 bases; nucleotides outside the gene matches: 10. The DNA of the CDR3 is TGTGCCAGCAGCTTAAGTCTTGGACAGGGAATGAATACGCAGTATTTT. Protein sequence: CASSLSLGQGMNTQYF.

This clonotype was detected a few times. J is TRBJ1-4 and V is TRBV7-2; D is ambiguous. CDR3 length: 15 amino acids. Trimming left V 5 bases short and J 3 bases short, with 13 bases between. Germline V gives CDR1 SGHTA, CDR2 FQGNSA. The CDR3 region is CASSEGGTANEKLFF. The CDR3 DNA reads as TGTGCCAGCAGCGAGGGAGGAACAGCTAATGAAAAACTGTTTTTT.

The V call is TRBV7-6, the J call TRBJ2-7, with D possibly TRBD1 on 7 matching bases. V was pared by 1 base and J by 2 bases, with 12 bases between. The CDR3 is 15 residues long. Germline CDR1 is SGHVS and CDR2 is FNYEAQ. The CDR3 reads CASSLEEGATYEQYF. In DNA, the CDR3 is TGTGCCAGCAGCTTAGAGGAGGGGGCAACCTACGAGCAGTACTTC.

The J gene is TRBJ1-3, the V gene TRBV5-1, with D possibly matching TRBD1 (5 bases). Germline-derived CDR1 and CDR2 are SGHRS and YFSETQ. Trimming removed 4 bases from V and 4 bases from J, with 12 bases in between. This CDR3 has 14 residues. The chain's CDR3 is CASSGTSMGNTIYF. The DNA of the CDR3 is TGCGCCAGCAGCGGGACCTCCATGGGAAACACCATATATTTT. Drawing the rest from reference TRBV5-1 and TRBJ1-3, the complete variable domain is KAGVTQTPRYLIKTRGQQVTLSCSPISGHRSVSWYQQTPGQGLQFLFEYFSETQRNKGNFPGRFSGRQFSNSRSEMNVSTLELGDSALYLCASSGTSMGNTIYFGEGSWLTVV.

Ten or more counts support this clonotype. This rearrangement joins TRBV29-1 to TRBJ1-2, with 9 positions matching TRBD1. Germline loops: CDR1 SQVTM, CDR2 ANQGSEA. V lost 4 bases to trimming and J lost 5 bases; unmatched junction nucleotides: 8. The CDR3 is 14 residues long. The CDR3 sequence: CSVALEGQGYGYTF. The CDR3 DNA is TGCAGCGTTGCTTTAGAGGGACAGGGATATGGCTACACCTTC. Drawing the rest from reference TRBV29-1 and TRBJ1-2, the complete variable domain is SAVISQKPSRDICQRGTSLTIQCQVDSQVTMMFWYRQQPGQSLTLIATANQGSEATYESGFVIDKFPISRPNLTFSTLTVSNMSPEDSSIYLCSVALEGQGYGYTFGSGTRLTVV.

Many counts were recorded for this clonotype. The junction shows a germline mismatch at one end, possibly a read error. The chain joins TRBV5-1 to TRBJ2-3, with D perhaps matching TRBD1 or TRBD2 (5 bases each). Germline V lookup: CDR1 SGHRS, CDR2 YFSETQ. The CDR3 consists of 13 residues. The CDR3: CASSLSGTDTQYF. The CDR3 DNA follows: TGTGCCAGCAGCTTATCAGGGACCGATACGCAGTATTTT.

The rearrangement uses TRBV6-1 and TRBJ1-1; 8 bases match TRBD1. The CDR3 contains 13 residues. Per the germline V gene, CDR1 is MNHNS and CDR2 is SASEGT. After removal of 7 bases from V and 6 bases from J, the junction contained 7 bases not matched to a gene. The CDR3, as DNA: TGTGCCAGCACTAGGACAGGGCTTTCTGAAGCTTTCTTT. Its translation: CASTRTGLSEAFF.

This clonotype has just a few counts. A read error may account for a junction end that differs from germline. J is TRBJ2-3 and V is TRBV29-1; D could derive from TRBD1 or TRBD2 (6 bases each). In germline, CDR1 is SQVTM, CDR2 ANQGSEA. The CDR3 runs 12 residues. Here the CDR3 reads CSATPAAGQADF. CDR3 bases: TGCAGCGCAACGCCGGCCGCGGGACAAGCCGATTTT.

This clonotype was seen a handful of times. The genes are TRBV27 and TRBJ2-7; TRBD2 matches at 7 bases. CDR3 size: 13 residues. From germline, CDR1 is MNHEY and CDR2 SMNVEV (reference sequence). V shed 7 bases, J shed 1 base, and the junction held 4 bases outside the gene matches. CDR3 sequence: CASKEGGSYEQYF. Written as DNA, the CDR3 is TGTGCCAGCAAAGAGGGAGGGTCCTACGAGCAGTACTTC.

The table lists this clonotype with a few counts. The chain links TRBV6-5 to TRBJ2-7, with a tentative D call TRBD2 (6 bases). The CDR3 spans 14 residues. Germline V CDR1 and CDR2: MNHEY, SVGAGI. Trimming left V 5 bases short and J 2 bases short, with 13 bases between. In DNA, the CDR3 is TGTGCCAGCAGTCTCTACGGGGGTACCTACGAGCAGTACTTC. This sequence encodes CASSLYGGTYEQYF.

This clonotype was detected only a few times. The chain uses TRBV12-3 or TRBV12-4 and TRBJ1-4; D gene uncertain. The V and J ends lost 2 bases and 8 bases respectively, with 9 bases between them. CDR3 length: 13 amino acids. The CDR3 here is CASSLTSREKLFF. The CDR3 bases are TGTGCCAGCAGTTTAACGTCGAGGGAAAAACTGTTTTTT.